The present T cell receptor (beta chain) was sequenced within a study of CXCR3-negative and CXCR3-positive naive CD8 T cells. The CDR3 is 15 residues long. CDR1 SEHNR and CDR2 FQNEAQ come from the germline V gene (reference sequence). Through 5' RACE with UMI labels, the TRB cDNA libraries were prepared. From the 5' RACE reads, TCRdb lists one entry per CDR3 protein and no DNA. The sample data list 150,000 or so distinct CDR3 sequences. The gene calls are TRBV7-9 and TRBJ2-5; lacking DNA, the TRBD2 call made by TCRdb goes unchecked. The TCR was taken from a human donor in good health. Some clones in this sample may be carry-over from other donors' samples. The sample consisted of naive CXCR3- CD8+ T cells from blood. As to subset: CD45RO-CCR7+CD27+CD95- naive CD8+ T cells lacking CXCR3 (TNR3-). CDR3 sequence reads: CASSFFGGSGETQYF.